This is a list of T cell receptor beta chains from one sample in a study of chronic HIV infection and antiretroviral therapy. MiXCR was run by TCRdb on the 5' RACE reads, yielding one entry per CDR3 protein. The repertoire has fewer than 40,000 distinct CDR3 sequences, about 7.4% of them found once; the top ten carry roughly 2.8%. Sequencing was performed on peripheral blood. Receptors originate from an adult who had HIV and had not received antiretroviral therapy, or was an uninfected healthy control (not recorded which). CDR3s include the opening cysteine and the closing phenylalanine or tryptophan. The order of the fields is CDR3 DNA, CDR3 protein, J gene, V gene, clone size, D gene. D genes are given only for firm matches. Clone sizes are given selectively: once, few, many, or a class where the clone is expanded.

CDR3 DNA: TGTGCCAGCTCCGGGGTCAATCAGCCCCAGCATTTT; CDR3 protein: CASSGVNQPQHF; J gene: TRBJ1-5; V gene: TRBV6-2/TRBV6-3; clone size: .; D gene: .
CDR3 DNA: TGCATCCCAAGGGGGCGAGCCTACGAGCAGTACTTC; CDR3 protein: CIPRGRAYEQYF; J gene: TRBJ2-7; V gene: TRBV29-1; clone size: few; D gene: TRBD1
CDR3 DNA: TGCAGTGCCAGTCCCCGGCCGAACACTGAAGCTTTCTTT; CDR3 protein: CSASPRPNTEAFF; J gene: TRBJ1-1; V gene: TRBV20-1; clone size: few; D gene: .
CDR3 DNA: TGTGCCAGCAGCGTAGGCCGGGACAGGGGGCTCGGAAACACCATATATTTT; CDR3 protein: CASSVGRDRGLGNTIYF; J gene: TRBJ1-3; V gene: TRBV9; clone size: few; D gene: TRBD1
CDR3 DNA: TGCGCCAGCAGCCAAGATCGAGCGGGAGGGCCAGATACGCAGTATTTT; CDR3 protein: CASSQDRAGGPDTQYF; J gene: TRBJ2-3; V gene: TRBV4-1; clone size: many; D gene: TRBD2
CDR3 DNA: TGTGCCAGCAGCAACGCCTACGAGCAGTACTTC; CDR3 protein: CASSNAYEQYF; J gene: TRBJ2-7; V gene: TRBV11-2; clone size: many; D gene: .
CDR3 DNA: TGCAGTGCTGGGACTAGCGGGAGGGGTGAGCAGTTCTTC; CDR3 protein: CSAGTSGRGEQFF; J gene: TRBJ2-1; V gene: TRBV20-1; clone size: few; D gene: TRBD2
CDR3 DNA: TGTGCCAGCAGCGGACCGAAGCTTTACGAGCAGTACTTC; CDR3 protein: CASSGPKLYEQYF; J gene: TRBJ2-7; V gene: TRBV28; clone size: many; D gene: .
CDR3 DNA: TGTGCCAGCAGTTACTCGGACGGGGAGAAGTACTTC; CDR3 protein: CASSYSDGEKYF; J gene: TRBJ2-7; V gene: TRBV6-5; clone size: .; D gene: .
CDR3 DNA: TGTGCCAGCAGGGGATCGAACACTGAAGCTTTCTTT; CDR3 protein: CASRGSNTEAFF; J gene: TRBJ1-1; V gene: TRBV24-1; clone size: few; D gene: .
CDR3 DNA: TGTGCCAGCAGCTTGGGGGCGGGGGAGCAGTACTTC; CDR3 protein: CASSLGAGEQYF; J gene: TRBJ2-7; V gene: TRBV11-3; clone size: few; D gene: .
CDR3 DNA: TGTGCCAGCAGCTTAGTTGTTTTTGCGAGCTACGAGCAGTACTTC; CDR3 protein: CASSLVVFASYEQYF; J gene: TRBJ2-7; V gene: TRBV7-9; clone size: .; D gene: .
CDR3 DNA: TGTGCCATCAGTGAGTCAGGGACAGGGGGCCTCTACGAGCAGTACTTC; CDR3 protein: CAISESGTGGLYEQYF; J gene: TRBJ2-7; V gene: TRBV10-3; clone size: many; D gene: TRBD1
CDR3 DNA: TGTGCCAGCAGCTTAGCAGGGGAGGGTGAAAAACTGTTTTTT; CDR3 protein: CASSLAGEGEKLFF; J gene: TRBJ1-4; V gene: TRBV7-2; clone size: many; D gene: .
CDR3 DNA: TGCAGTGCTAAGGACGAGCAGTACTTC; CDR3 protein: CSAKDEQYF; J gene: TRBJ2-7; V gene: TRBV20-1; clone size: many; D gene: .
CDR3 DNA: TGTGCCAGCAGCAAAGCCCATACAGGGGACAATACGCAGTATTTT; CDR3 protein: CASSKAHTGDNTQYF; J gene: TRBJ2-3; V gene: TRBV21-1; clone size: many; D gene: .
CDR3 DNA: TGCGCCAGCAGCCAAGAATGGCTGGCTACGGGAGGGCCCCAAGAGACCCAGTACTTC; CDR3 protein: CASSQEWLATGGPQETQYF; J gene: TRBJ2-5; V gene: TRBV4-3; clone size: .; D gene: TRBD2
CDR3 DNA: TGTGCCAGCAGTTTATCAGCCCCCCTTGGAGGCAAAAACATTCAGTACTTC; CDR3 protein: CASSLSAPLGGKNIQYF; J gene: TRBJ2-4; V gene: TRBV12-3/TRBV12-4; clone size: many; D gene: .
CDR3 DNA: TGTGCCAGCAGTTTGACAGGCTCCGGGAACACTGAAGCTTTCTTT; CDR3 protein: CASSLTGSGNTEAFF; J gene: TRBJ1-1; V gene: TRBV28; clone size: few; D gene: .
CDR3 DNA: TGTGCCAGCAAGCGGACAGGTCCAGATACGCAGTATTTT; CDR3 protein: CASKRTGPDTQYF; J gene: TRBJ2-3; V gene: TRBV27; clone size: many; D gene: TRBD1
CDR3 DNA: TGTGCCAGCAGGGGGGGGTCCATAAGGGAAAAACTGTTTTTT; CDR3 protein: CASRGGSIREKLFF; J gene: TRBJ1-4; V gene: TRBV28; clone size: .; D gene: .
CDR3 DNA: TGTGCCAGCAGTTTCAGTACAGCTCTAGCCAAAAACATTCAGTACTTC; CDR3 protein: CASSFSTALAKNIQYF; J gene: TRBJ2-4; V gene: TRBV28; clone size: few; D gene: .
CDR3 DNA: TGTGCCAGCAACTTTTTTCGTTCAGATACGCAGTATTTT; CDR3 protein: CASNFFRSDTQYF; J gene: TRBJ2-3; V gene: TRBV2; clone size: many; D gene: .
CDR3 DNA: TGTGCCAGCAGTTTGGGGAGACAGGGATATGGCTACACCTTC; CDR3 protein: CASSLGRQGYGYTF; J gene: TRBJ1-2; V gene: TRBV28; clone size: .; D gene: TRBD1
CDR3 DNA: TGCAGCGTTGAAGAAGGGGGGAAAGAAGCTTTCTTT; CDR3 protein: CSVEEGGKEAFF; J gene: TRBJ1-1; V gene: TRBV29-1; clone size: .; D gene: .
CDR3 DNA: TGTGCCAGCAGCCCCATCAGGTGGGGCCAAGAGACCCAGTACTTC; CDR3 protein: CASSPIRWGQETQYF; J gene: TRBJ2-5; V gene: TRBV7-2; clone size: .; D gene: .
CDR3 DNA: TGTGCCAGCAGCTACCGTACGGGGACTAATACGCAGTATTTT; CDR3 protein: CASSYRTGTNTQYF; J gene: TRBJ2-3; V gene: TRBV7-8; clone size: many; D gene: TRBD2
CDR3 DNA: TGTGCCAGCAGTTTACCCCACGAGGGCAATGAGCAGTTCTTC; CDR3 protein: CASSLPHEGNEQFF; J gene: TRBJ2-1; V gene: TRBV28; clone size: many; D gene: .
CDR3 DNA: TGTGCCACCAGCTGGACTAGCGGACTCACAGATACGCAGTATTTT; CDR3 protein: CATSWTSGLTDTQYF; J gene: TRBJ2-3; V gene: TRBV15; clone size: .; D gene: TRBD2
CDR3 DNA: TGTGCCAGCAGTAGACCGGGACAGCTCTATGGCTACACCTTC; CDR3 protein: CASSRPGQLYGYTF; J gene: TRBJ1-2; V gene: TRBV6-2/TRBV6-3; clone size: few; D gene: TRBD1
CDR3 DNA: TGCGCCAGCAGCCCGCTAGGGCGAGGGAATGGCTACACCTTC; CDR3 protein: CASSPLGRGNGYTF; J gene: TRBJ1-2; V gene: TRBV4-1; clone size: once; D gene: .
CDR3 DNA: TGTGCCACCATGGAAGGGGCGGACAATGAGCAGTTCTTC; CDR3 protein: CATMEGADNEQFF; J gene: TRBJ2-1; V gene: TRBV24-1; clone size: few; D gene: .
CDR3 DNA: TGTGCCAGCAGTCAAGTAGCGGGAAACTACGAGCAGTACTTC; CDR3 protein: CASSQVAGNYEQYF; J gene: TRBJ2-7; V gene: TRBV28; clone size: .; D gene: TRBD2
CDR3 DNA: TGTGCCATCACTACATGGGACGGCTCTGGAAACACCATATATTTT; CDR3 protein: CAITTWDGSGNTIYF; J gene: TRBJ1-3; V gene: TRBV28; clone size: many; D gene: .
CDR3 DNA: TGCAGCGTGGGACTAGCGGGAGCGGGTGAGCAGTTCTTC; CDR3 protein: CSVGLAGAGEQFF; J gene: TRBJ2-1; V gene: TRBV29-1; clone size: many; D gene: TRBD2
CDR3 DNA: TGCAGTGCTAGTGGGGCTAGTCAAGACAATGAGCAGTTCTTC; CDR3 protein: CSASGASQDNEQFF; J gene: TRBJ2-1; V gene: TRBV20-1; clone size: many; D gene: .
CDR3 DNA: TGTGCCAGCGGGACGACTTATGGCTACACCTTC; CDR3 protein: CASGTTYGYTF; J gene: TRBJ1-2; V gene: TRBV25-1; clone size: few; D gene: .
CDR3 DNA: TGTGCCAGCAGCCGGACAACGATATATACAGATACGCAGTATTTT; CDR3 protein: CASSRTTIYTDTQYF; J gene: TRBJ2-3; V gene: TRBV5-6; clone size: many; D gene: .
CDR3 DNA: TGTGCCAGCAGCCAAGATCGGAAGACCCAGTACTTC; CDR3 protein: CASSQDRKTQYF; J gene: TRBJ2-5; V gene: TRBV3-1; clone size: few; D gene: .
CDR3 DNA: TGCAGTGCTACCCTCTATGATGGCTACACCTTC; CDR3 protein: CSATLYDGYTF; J gene: TRBJ1-2; V gene: TRBV20-1; clone size: .; D gene: .
CDR3 DNA: TGCAGCGTTGGAGATCTGGGCAGGGGCGAAAAACTGTTTTTT; CDR3 protein: CSVGDLGRGEKLFF; J gene: TRBJ1-4; V gene: TRBV29-1; clone size: .; D gene: .